These T cell receptor beta chains were read from a single sample in a study of cytomegalovirus exposure and HLA in healthy donors. Clones were sequenced by immunoSEQ multiplex PCR, and TCRdb holds only the in-frame ones, with some missing. The sample lists 150,000 to 200,000 clones, about 70% occurring once. Material: PBMCs. These receptors were collected from a male donor in good health and CMV-seronegative. Each CDR3 is given with its conserved first and last residue. D genes are given only for firm matches. The size field is filled for only some rows; it gives once, few, many or a size class.

V gene	J gene	D gene	clone size	CDR3 protein	CDR3 DNA
TRBV15	TRBJ2-7	-	-	CATRASGGPGEQYF	TGTGCCACCCGCGCTTCGGGGGGCCCAGGCGAGCAGTACTTC
TRBV5-1	TRBJ2-2	TRBD1	-	CASSPTGDTGELFF	TGCGCCAGCAGCCCGACAGGGGACACCGGGGAGCTGTTTTTT
TRBV7-2	TRBJ1-1	-	-	CASSFETENTEAFF	TGTGCCAGCAGCTTCGAAACAGAAAACACTGAAGCTTTCTTT
TRBV7-9	TRBJ2-7	-	-	CASSPAIAREAHEQYF	TGTGCCAGCAGCCCAGCGATAGCGAGGGAGGCCCACGAGCAGTACTTC
TRBV19	TRBJ2-2	-	-	CASSIVLPGSSNTGELFF	TGTGCCAGTAGTATAGTCCTGCCGGGTTCCTCGAACACCGGGGAGCTGTTTTTT
TRBV29-1	TRBJ2-2	-	-	CSVGSGTTGELFF	TGCAGCGTCGGAAGCGGAACCACCGGGGAGCTGTTTTTT
TRBV27	TRBJ2-5	TRBD1	-	CASSLDRDGTQYF	TGTGCCAGCAGTTTGGACAGGGATGGGACCCAGTACTTC
TRBV19	TRBJ1-6	TRBD1	-	CASSIPGQNNSPLHF	TGTGCCAGTAGTATACCGGGACAGAATAATTCACCCCTCCACTTT
TRBV18	TRBJ1-4	TRBD1	-	CASSPGGGAVREKLFF	TGTGCCAGCTCACCAGGAGGGGGCGCGGTTCGGGAAAAACTGTTTTTT
TRBV10-3	TRBJ2-2	TRBD2	few	CAIRTSGGLNTGELFF	TGTGCCATACGGACTAGCGGGGGCCTGAACACCGGGGAGCTGTTTTTT
TRBV27	TRBJ2-1	TRBD2	-	CASSLSGASYNEQFF	TGTGCCAGCAGCCTTAGCGGGGCTTCCTACAATGAGCAGTTCTTC
TRBV7-2	TRBJ1-5	-	-	CASSQGSNQPQHF	TGTGCCAGCAGCCAGGGAAGCAATCAGCCCCAGCATTTT
TRBV5-6	TRBJ2-3	-	-	CASSTRQALGVDTQYF	TGTGCCAGCAGCACTAGACAGGCCCTGGGTGTGGATACGCAGTATTTT
TRBV9	TRBJ2-3	TRBD2	few	CASSERAGVVTDTQYF	TGTGCCAGCAGCGAGCGAGCGGGAGTGGTCACAGATACGCAGTATTTT
TRBV7-3	TRBJ2-2	TRBD2	-	CASSRGGTSVGGGELFF	TGTGCCAGCAGCCGGGGGGGGACTAGCGTCGGCGGCGGGGAGCTGTTTTTT
TRBV2	TRBJ2-7	-	-	CASSEQRPRQNLYEQYF	TGTGCCAGCAGTGAACAGAGACCCCGACAGAACCTCTACGAGCAGTACTTC
TRBV7-8	TRBJ2-7	TRBD2	-	CASSRPGGGEQYF	TGTGCCAGCAGCCGCCCGGGAGGGGGCGAGCAGTACTTC
TRBV6-1	TRBJ2-3	TRBD2	few	CASSEATERGGTDTQYF	TGTGCCAGCAGTGAAGCGACGGAGCGGGGGGGCACAGATACGCAGTATTTT
TRBV6-1	TRBJ1-5	TRBD1	few	CASSESEGQGNQPQHF	TGTGCCAGCAGTGAATCCGAGGGACAGGGCAATCAGCCCCAGCATTTT